These T cell receptor beta chains were read from a single sample in a study of CD8+ T cells in alopecia areata. Assay used: immunoSEQ multiplex PCR; TCRdb lists only in-frame clones, some missing. The top ten clones hold approximately 1.7% of a sample with roughly 200,000 clones, almost 65% of them seen once. Sequences were derived from CD4+ T cells sorted from blood, sampled at week 0. All receptors come from a human donor with alopecia areata. Both conserved end residues are part of each CDR3. Each record gives: CDR3 length, D gene, V gene, J gene, clone size, CDR3 protein, CDR3 DNA. The D gene is left open where the match is weak. A row's size may be missing; if present it is once, few, many or a size class.

length: 15; D: .; V: TRBV15; J: TRBJ2-2; size: .; CDR3: CATSRGTQNTGELFF; DNA: TGTGCCACCAGCAGAGGGACACAGAACACCGGGGAGCTGTTTTTT
length: 13; D: .; V: TRBV27; J: TRBJ1-2; size: .; CDR3: CASSPRQEVGYTF; DNA: TGTGCCAGCAGTCCCAGACAGGAGGTTGGCTACACCTTC
length: 16; D: .; V: TRBV30; J: TRBJ1-4; size: .; CDR3: CAWSPRGMALHEKLFF; DNA: TGTGCCTGGAGTCCCCGGGGAATGGCTCTTCATGAAAAACTGTTTTTT
length: 14; D: .; V: TRBV30; J: TRBJ1-5; size: .; CDR3: CAWSENTGSQPQHF; DNA: TGTGCCTGGAGCGAAAATACAGGGAGTCAGCCCCAGCATTTT
length: 13; D: .; V: TRBV30; J: TRBJ1-3; size: .; CDR3: CAWSGPTGNTIYF; DNA: TGTGCCTGGAGCGGCCCGACGGGAAACACCATATATTTT
length: 15; D: .; V: TRBV30; J: TRBJ1-4; size: .; CDR3: CAWSVHQATNEKLFF; DNA: TGTGCCTGGAGTGTACATCAAGCAACTAATGAAAAACTGTTTTTT
length: 13; D: .; V: TRBV29-1; J: TRBJ2-1; size: .; CDR3: CSVRTDSYNEQFF; DNA: TGCAGCGTTCGGACAGATAGTTACAATGAGCAGTTCTTC
length: 12; D: .; V: TRBV7-2; J: TRBJ1-2; size: few; CDR3: CASSLIPDGYTF; DNA: TGTGCCAGCAGCTTAATCCCCGATGGCTACACCTTC
length: 15; D: .; V: TRBV15; J: TRBJ1-1; size: few; CDR3: CATSRGSAGWTEAFF; DNA: TGTGCCACCAGCAGAGGTTCGGCGGGATGGACCGAGGCTTTCTTT
length: 16; D: .; V: TRBV6-6; J: TRBJ2-6; size: .; CDR3: CASSYSFGAGANVLTF; DNA: TGTGCCAGCAGTTACTCGTTCGGTGCTGGGGCCAACGTCCTGACTTTC
length: 12; D: .; V: TRBV6-5; J: TRBJ1-2; size: .; CDR3: CASSVQGYGYTF; DNA: TGTGCCAGCAGCGTACAGGGCTATGGCTACACCTTC
length: 17; D: .; V: TRBV19; J: TRBJ2-4; size: .; CDR3: CASSNSVEGRAKNIQYF; DNA: TGTGCCAGTAGCAACTCTGTCGAGGGGCGAGCCAAAAACATTCAGTACTTC
length: 15; D: .; V: TRBV4-1; J: TRBJ1-5; size: .; CDR3: CASSQEPGGNQPQHF; DNA: TGCGCCAGCAGCCAAGAACCCGGCGGCAATCAGCCCCAGCATTTT
length: 15; D: TRBD1; V: TRBV6-5; J: TRBJ1-2; size: .; CDR3: CASRVPTGDRYGYTF; DNA: TGTGCCAGCAGGGTCCCAACAGGGGATCGGTATGGCTACACCTTC
length: 13; D: .; V: TRBV18; J: TRBJ1-4; size: .; CDR3: CASSPSVPEKLFF; DNA: TGTGCCAGCTCACCTTCGGTCCCGGAAAAACTGTTTTTT
length: 15; D: .; V: TRBV29-1; J: TRBJ2-6; size: few; CDR3: CSVAIDSSGANVLTF; DNA: TGCAGCGTGGCTATCGACAGCTCTGGGGCCAACGTCCTGACTTTC
length: 13; D: .; V: TRBV5-6; J: TRBJ1-1; size: few; CDR3: CASSPQGGYKAFF; DNA: TGTGCCAGCAGCCCTCAGGGAGGGTACAAAGCTTTCTTT
length: 15; D: TRBD1; V: TRBV27; J: TRBJ2-7; size: few; CDR3: CASSPDRQSSYEQYF; DNA: TGTGCCAGCAGTCCGGACAGGCAAAGCTCCTACGAGCAGTACTTC
length: 13; D: .; V: TRBV7-2; J: TRBJ1-2; size: .; CDR3: CASSLGGVYGYTF; DNA: TGTGCCAGCAGCTTAGGCGGCGTCTATGGCTACACCTTC
length: 14; D: TRBD1; V: TRBV7-9; J: TRBJ2-5; size: .; CDR3: CASSFEGARETQYF; DNA: TGTGCCAGCAGCTTTGAGGGGGCGCGGGAGACCCAGTACTTC
length: 15; D: TRBD1; V: TRBV7-9; J: TRBJ1-2; size: few; CDR3: CASSLGTGGRYGYTF; DNA: TGTGCCAGCAGCTTAGGGACAGGGGGACGCTATGGCTACACCTTC
length: 15; D: .; V: TRBV7-2; J: TRBJ1-2; size: .; CDR3: CASSLSPGQPYGYTF; DNA: TGTGCCAGCAGCTTAAGTCCCGGACAACCCTATGGCTACACCTTC
length: 15; D: .; V: TRBV6-6; J: TRBJ1-5; size: .; CDR3: CASSYDNSGNQPQHF; DNA: TGTGCCAGCAGTTACGACAATAGCGGCAATCAGCCCCAGCATTTT
length: 14; D: TRBD1; V: TRBV5-1; J: TRBJ1-1; size: .; CDR3: CASTQGLSNTEAFF; DNA: TGCGCCAGCACACAGGGGCTTTCGAACACTGAAGCTTTCTTT
length: 14; D: .; V: TRBV6-5; J: TRBJ1-5; size: .; CDR3: CASSMVVGNQPQHF; DNA: TGTGCCAGCTCAATGGTTGTTGGCAATCAGCCCCAGCATTTT
length: 13; D: .; V: TRBV6-6; J: TRBJ1-2; size: .; CDR3: CAGKGSNNYGYTF; DNA: TGTGCCGGAAAGGGGAGCAACAACTATGGCTACACCTTC
length: 15; D: TRBD1; V: TRBV27; J: TRBJ1-5; size: .; CDR3: CASSPRTGISQPQHF; DNA: TGTGCCAGCAGTCCTCGGACAGGGATTAGTCAGCCCCAGCATTTT
length: 11; D: .; V: TRBV29-1; J: TRBJ2-7; size: .; CDR3: CSVPGARGQYF; DNA: TGCAGCGTCCCAGGGGCCCGAGGGCAGTACTTC
length: 14; D: .; V: TRBV19; J: TRBJ1-5; size: .; CDR3: CASSGSSGWQPQHF; DNA: TGTGCCAGTAGTGGGTCGTCGGGTTGGCAGCCCCAGCATTTT
length: 15; D: TRBD1; V: TRBV5-1; J: TRBJ2-5; size: once; CDR3: CASSQGTGIQETQYF; DNA: TGCGCCAGCAGCCAGGGGACAGGGATTCAAGAGACCCAGTACTTC
length: 12; D: .; V: TRBV30; J: TRBJ1-1; size: few; CDR3: CAWSVLMGEAFF; DNA: TGTGCCTGGAGTGTACTTATGGGTGAAGCTTTCTTT
length: 13; D: .; V: TRBV4-1; J: TRBJ1-5; size: few; CDR3: CASSQTEGEPQHF; DNA: TGCGCCAGCAGCCAAACTGAGGGAGAGCCCCAGCATTTT
length: 15; D: .; V: TRBV2; J: TRBJ2-7; size: .; CDR3: CASSDDRRAGQEQYF; DNA: TGTGCCAGCAGTGACGATCGAAGGGCAGGGCAGGAGCAGTACTTC
length: 11; D: .; V: TRBV29-1; J: TRBJ1-1; size: .; CDR3: CSVARGAEAFF; DNA: TGCAGCGTTGCCCGGGGGGCTGAAGCTTTCTTT
length: 15; D: TRBD1; V: TRBV6-5; J: TRBJ2-2; size: .; CDR3: CASRGDRLVTGELFF; DNA: TGTGCCAGCAGGGGGGACAGGCTGGTCACCGGGGAGCTGTTTTTT
length: 13; D: TRBD1; V: TRBV30; J: TRBJ1-6; size: .; CDR3: CAWKDRGQSPLHF; DNA: TGTGCCTGGAAAGACAGGGGGCAATCACCCCTCCACTTT
length: 15; D: .; V: TRBV4-3; J: TRBJ1-4; size: once; CDR3: CASSREVLINEKLFF; DNA: TGCGCCAGCAGCCGAGAGGTACTAATTAATGAAAAACTGTTTTTT
length: 17; D: .; V: TRBV12-2; J: TRBJ2-7; size: .; CDR3: CASRLAGPGPRTYEQYF; DNA: TGTGCAAGTCGCTTAGCCGGTCCGGGACCCCGGACCTACGAGCAGTACTTC
length: 13; D: .; V: TRBV10-3; J: TRBJ2-5; size: .; CDR3: CAISRGREETQYF; DNA: TGTGCCATCAGTCGGGGCAGAGAAGAGACCCAGTACTTC
length: 17; D: .; V: TRBV11-2; J: TRBJ2-7; size: .; CDR3: CASSLGGLARISYEQYF; DNA: TGTGCCAGCAGCTTAGGGGGGTTGGCTCGAATCTCCTACGAGCAGTACTTC
length: 14; D: TRBD2; V: TRBV9; J: TRBJ2-7; size: .; CDR3: CASSVGLAGTEQYF; DNA: TGTGCCAGCAGCGTTGGACTAGCGGGGACCGAGCAGTACTTC
length: 16; D: .; V: TRBV5-1; J: TRBJ2-3; size: few; CDR3: CASSLASAGNTDTQYF; DNA: TGCGCCAGCAGCTTGGCCTCGGCGGGGAACACAGATACGCAGTATTTT
length: 16; D: .; V: TRBV19; J: TRBJ1-2; size: .; CDR3: CASSIGWGQGYGGYTF; DNA: TGTGCCAGTAGTATTGGATGGGGTCAGGGGTACGGTGGCTACACCTTC
length: 11; D: .; V: TRBV5-1; J: TRBJ2-3; size: .; CDR3: CASSETDTQYF; DNA: TGCGCCAGCAGCGAGACAGATACGCAGTATTTT
length: 18; D: .; V: TRBV2; J: TRBJ2-3; size: .; CDR3: CASSLQGSLTDSTDTQYF; DNA: TGTGCCAGCAGCCTACAGGGATCGCTTACTGATAGCACAGATACGCAGTATTTT
length: 14; D: .; V: TRBV4-1; J: TRBJ1-2; size: .; CDR3: CASSQMGQTYGYTF; DNA: TGCGCCAGCAGCCAGATGGGCCAGACATATGGCTACACCTTC
length: 16; D: TRBD2; V: TRBV6-5; J: TRBJ2-1; size: .; CDR3: CASSSRVTSGDNEQFF; DNA: TGTGCCAGCAGTTCCCGCGTGACTAGCGGGGACAATGAGCAGTTCTTC
length: 13; D: .; V: TRBV9; J: TRBJ2-1; size: .; CDR3: CASSVDSANEQFF; DNA: TGTGCCAGCAGCGTAGATTCAGCTAATGAGCAGTTCTTC
length: 15; D: .; V: TRBV15; J: TRBJ2-7; size: few; CDR3: CATSRAPASSYEQYF; DNA: TGTGCCACCAGCAGAGCCCCGGCTTCCTCCTACGAGCAGTACTTC
length: 13; D: TRBD1; V: TRBV6-5; J: TRBJ1-2; size: .; CDR3: CASKRQGGNGYTF; DNA: TGTGCCAGCAAAAGACAGGGTGGAAATGGCTACACCTTC
length: 19; D: TRBD2; V: TRBV7-8; J: TRBJ2-3; size: .; CDR3: CASSLPALAGTPSTDTQYF; DNA: TGTGCCAGCAGCTTACCCGCTCTAGCGGGGACCCCTAGCACAGATACGCAGTATTTT
length: 15; D: .; V: TRBV11-2; J: TRBJ2-7; size: few; CDR3: CASSLRGLGSYEQYF; DNA: TGTGCCAGCAGCTTACGGGGCCTGGGCTCCTACGAGCAGTACTTC
length: 14; D: .; V: TRBV29-1; J: TRBJ2-7; size: .; CDR3: CSVGGTVVSYEQYF; DNA: TGCAGCGTTGGCGGGACCGTCGTTTCCTACGAGCAGTACTTC
length: 11; D: .; V: TRBV29-1; J: TRBJ2-5; size: .; CDR3: CSALNHETQYF; DNA: TGCAGCGCCTTAAACCATGAGACCCAGTACTTC
length: 17; D: .; V: TRBV4-2; J: TRBJ2-7; size: .; CDR3: CASSQDVGPKGEYKQYF; DNA: TGTGCCAGCAGCCAAGATGTGGGGCCCAAAGGAGAGTACAAGCAGTACTTC
length: 14; D: .; V: TRBV7-2; J: TRBJ2-7; size: .; CDR3: CASSSRGGAYEQYF; DNA: TGTGCCAGCAGCTCCAGGGGGGGCGCTTACGAGCAGTACTTC
length: 10; D: .; V: TRBV29-1; J: TRBJ2-2; size: .; CDR3: CSVRAGELFF; DNA: TGCAGCGTTCGAGCCGGGGAGCTGTTTTTT
length: 14; D: .; V: TRBV7-2; J: TRBJ1-1; size: .; CDR3: CASSPRGTSTEAFF; DNA: TGTGCCAGCAGCCCTCGGGGCACTAGCACTGAAGCTTTCTTT
length: 14; D: TRBD1; V: TRBV30; J: TRBJ1-2; size: .; CDR3: CAWSIGQAGYGYTF; DNA: TGTGCCTGGAGTATAGGACAGGCAGGCTATGGCTACACCTTC